This T cell receptor beta chain was captured by sequencing in a study of CXCR3-negative and CXCR3-positive naive CD8 T cells. About the research overall: About 150 million TRB reads were obtained in total, which works out to about 1.5 +/- 0.3 million per library.

All TRB cDNA libraries came from 5' RACE performed with UMI labels. TCRdb reprocessed the 5' RACE reads and keeps a single row for each CDR3 protein, giving no DNA. Reported are about 130,000 distinct CDR3 sequences; the ten largest clones contain less than 0.3%. Concerning this clonotype: Its antigen is currently unknown.

From germline, CDR1 is SGHNT and CDR2 YENEEA. The CDR3 is 16 residues long. The study's findings and limits: Surface CD5 was comparable between naive subsets; TCR strength was inferred from TRB CDR3 properties. Unlike memory cells, which differed, naive CXCR3-negative and CXCR3-positive cells had similar TRBV-TRBJ usage.

The receptor's source is a human donor in good health. Some clones in this sample may be carry-over from other donors' samples. The rearrangement joins TRBV11-3 to TRBJ2-1; TCRdb outputs TRBD1, but without DNA this stays unchecked. Sequenced: naive CXCR3- CD8+ T cells from blood. As for subset: CD45RO-CCR7+CD27+CD95- naive CD8+ T cells lacking CXCR3 (TNR3-). CDR3 protein: CASSHRADRVHNEQFF.